These T cell receptor beta chains were read from a single sample in a study of CD8 T cells in ankylosing spondylitis. Via MiXCR, TCRdb re-called the 5' RACE reads, giving one row per CDR3 protein. The sample has approximately 400,000 distinct CDR3 sequences, 25% to 30% seen once; the top ten hold under 0.9%. Input material: blood, either unsorted or a sorted T cell fraction (not recorded which). These receptor sequences come from a male donor with ankylosing spondylitis. CDR3s include the opening cysteine and the closing phenylalanine or tryptophan. The D gene is left open where the match is weak. Size is omitted from some rows. Given values are once, few, many or a class for expanded clones.

V,J,D,size,DNA,CDR3
TRBV25-1,TRBJ2-7,TRBD2,.,TGTGCCAGCAGTGAATATAAACTAGCGGGAGCATCCTACGAGCAGTACTTC,CASSEYKLAGASYEQYF
TRBV20-1,TRBJ2-1,.,few,TGCAGTGCTAGAGTTGGGTTCGATGAGCAGTTCTTC,CSARVGFDEQFF
TRBV20-1,TRBJ2-5,TRBD2,few,TGCAGTGCTAGAGACGGGGGACTAGCGGGTCTGTACTTC,CSARDGGLAGLYF
TRBV20-1,TRBJ2-5,.,few,TGCAGTGCAAAGAACGTGGAGACCCAGTACTTC,CSAKNVETQYF
TRBV12-3/TRBV12-4,TRBJ2-5,.,few,TGTGCCAGCAGTTTAGCGGGGGGTAACAAACAAGAGACCCAGTACTTC,CASSLAGGNKQETQYF
TRBV29-1,TRBJ1-5,TRBD1,many,TGCAGCGTTGAAACAGGGGGCGGTCAGCCCCAGCATTTT,CSVETGGGQPQHF
TRBV28,TRBJ2-1,.,few,TGTGCCAGCCGCTTAGGTCGTAGCTCCTACAATGAGCAGTTCTTC,CASRLGRSSYNEQFF
TRBV2,TRBJ2-2,TRBD2,many,TGTGCCAGCGCCTGGACTAGCGGTGACACCGGGGAGCTGTTTTTT,CASAWTSGDTGELFF
TRBV29-1,TRBJ1-4,.,few,TGCAGCGTGCGTAAGGGGGCAACTAATGAAAAACTGTTTTTT,CSVRKGATNEKLFF
TRBV12-3/TRBV12-4,TRBJ1-2,.,many,TGTGCCAGCAGTACAAGAGGGAGCCCGTCCAACGGCTACACCTTC,CASSTRGSPSNGYTF
TRBV2,TRBJ1-2,.,.,TGTGCCAGCAGTGCTATCCCCTCCAACTATGGCTACACCTTC,CASSAIPSNYGYTF
TRBV10-2,TRBJ2-1,.,.,TGCGCCAGCACCGTTGGGGGCGGGAGATACAATGAGCAGTTCTTC,CASTVGGGRYNEQFF
TRBV6-1,TRBJ2-7,.,.,TGTGCCTTAACCCGGCACAGTACCTCCTACGAGCAGTACTTC,CALTRHSTSYEQYF
TRBV7-2,TRBJ2-1,TRBD1,.,TGTGCCAGCAGCCCCCAGGGGGCGGTCTACAATGAGCAGTTCTTC,CASSPQGAVYNEQFF
TRBV28,TRBJ2-3,TRBD2,few,TGTGCCAGCAGTTTCCTAGCGGGAGGGGATACGCAGTATTTT,CASSFLAGGDTQYF
TRBV5-1,TRBJ2-2,.,.,TGCGCCAGCAGCTTGCGGCCCAGCACCGGGGAGCTGTTTTTT,CASSLRPSTGELFF
TRBV30,TRBJ1-2,.,.,TGTGCCTGGATGGGGCAGGGCCAAGGCGGCTACACCTTC,CAWMGQGQGGYTF
TRBV7-2,TRBJ2-1,.,.,TGTGCCAGCAGCCCCCAGGTGGGAGCGGGTTACAATGAGCAGTTCTTC,CASSPQVGAGYNEQFF
TRBV7-9,TRBJ2-7,.,few,TGTGCCAGCAGTATGGGGGTGGGAGAGCAGTACTTC,CASSMGVGEQYF
TRBV7-9,TRBJ2-5,.,.,TGTGCCAGCAGCTTAGTGGGGGACCTGGGAGAGACCCAGTACTTC,CASSLVGDLGETQYF
TRBV5-1,TRBJ2-1,.,many,TGCGCCAGCAGCTTGGCCGACCCAGGCTTCGGGAATGAGCAGTTCTTC,CASSLADPGFGNEQFF
TRBV20-1,TRBJ2-5,TRBD2,few,TGCAGTGCTAGGTCCGCGGGAGAAGAGACCCAGTACTTC,CSARSAGEETQYF
TRBV3-1,TRBJ2-1,.,few,TGTGCCAGCAGCCTGCGCGGGTACTCCTACAATGAGCAGTTCTTC,CASSLRGYSYNEQFF
TRBV5-1,TRBJ1-6,TRBD1,.,TGCGCCAGCAGCCCCGGGACAGTTCCTCAGGACGGTAATTCACCCCTCCACTTT,CASSPGTVPQDGNSPLHF
TRBV12-2,TRBJ2-6,.,.,TGTGCAAGTCGCTTAGCGTGGCGGACACAGTCCGGCTCTGGGGCCAACGTCCTGACTTTC,CASRLAWRTQSGSGANVLTF
TRBV5-1,TRBJ2-1,.,few,TGCGCCAGCAGCCCACAAGGACTCCGGACAGTCAATGAGCAGTTCTTC,CASSPQGLRTVNEQFF
TRBV7-9,TRBJ2-3,TRBD1,few,TGTGCCAGCAGCTTTGGATCAGGGGGTGGGCGAGATACGCAGTATTTT,CASSFGSGGGRDTQYF
TRBV4-1,TRBJ1-1,.,few,TGCGCCAGCAGCCAAGAAGTGCAGGGGAACACTGAAGCTTTCTTT,CASSQEVQGNTEAFF
TRBV19,TRBJ2-1,.,few,TGTGCCAGTAGTATTCAGGATGGGGCTTACAATGAGCAGTTCTTC,CASSIQDGAYNEQFF
TRBV15,TRBJ2-2,TRBD2,.,TGTGCCACCAGCAGAGAAAGCGGGAGTTATACCGGGGAGCTGTTTTTT,CATSRESGSYTGELFF
TRBV27,TRBJ1-1,TRBD1,.,TGTGCCAGCAGGCTGGACAGGCTGAACACTGAAGCTTTCTTT,CASRLDRLNTEAFF
TRBV29-1,TRBJ2-3,.,many,TGCAGCGTTGAAGGGGTCCTGGATACGCAGTATTTT,CSVEGVLDTQYF
TRBV12-3/TRBV12-4,TRBJ1-2,.,.,TGTGCCAGCACCCGACAGTTGGCTAACTATGGCTACACCTTC,CASTRQLANYGYTF
TRBV20-1,TRBJ2-3,.,.,TGCAGCCGGGGGGCGGGGGTCCTAGGCACAGATACGCAGTATTTT,CSRGAGVLGTDTQYF
TRBV24-1,TRBJ1-2,.,.,TGTGCCACCGACATTGGACAGAACTATGGCTACACCTTC,CATDIGQNYGYTF
TRBV20-1,TRBJ1-1,.,.,TGCAGTGCTACAGGGCCGAACACTGAGGCTTTCTTT,CSATGPNTEAFF
TRBV7-2,TRBJ2-5,.,.,TGTGCCAGCAGCTTAGGCGGGCTAGTTCAAGAGACCCAGTACTTC,CASSLGGLVQETQYF
TRBV5-1,TRBJ2-1,.,.,TGCGCCAGCAGCTTGCAGGGCTCCCTCCGAGGGGAGCAGTTCTTC,CASSLQGSLRGEQFF
TRBV20-1,TRBJ2-1,TRBD2,.,TGCAGTGCTAGGGACTGGCGGGAGACCCTCTTCTCCTACAATGAGCAGTTCTTC,CSARDWRETLFSYNEQFF
TRBV5-1,TRBJ1-2,.,.,TGCGCCAGCAGCTTGGATCAGGGTAGCTATGGCTACACCTTC,CASSLDQGSYGYTF
TRBV11-1,TRBJ1-1,.,many,TGTGCCAGCAGAAGTTATAAGGGGGGCACTGAAGCTTTCTTT,CASRSYKGGTEAFF
TRBV5-1,TRBJ2-1,.,many,TGTGCCAGCTCACCCGGACAGAGCTCCTACAATGAGCAGTTCTTC,CASSPGQSSYNEQFF
TRBV29-1,TRBJ2-1,.,few,TGCAGCGGAGGAAGAACGGACTCCTACAATGAGCAGTTCTTC,CSGGRTDSYNEQFF
TRBV12-3/TRBV12-4,TRBJ1-1,.,few,TGTGCCAGCAGTGTCATCAGCCCGAACACTGAAGCTTTCTTT,CASSVISPNTEAFF
TRBV5-1,TRBJ1-3,.,.,TGCGCCAGCAGCTTATACCCGAGCTCTGGAAACACCATATATTTT,CASSLYPSSGNTIYF